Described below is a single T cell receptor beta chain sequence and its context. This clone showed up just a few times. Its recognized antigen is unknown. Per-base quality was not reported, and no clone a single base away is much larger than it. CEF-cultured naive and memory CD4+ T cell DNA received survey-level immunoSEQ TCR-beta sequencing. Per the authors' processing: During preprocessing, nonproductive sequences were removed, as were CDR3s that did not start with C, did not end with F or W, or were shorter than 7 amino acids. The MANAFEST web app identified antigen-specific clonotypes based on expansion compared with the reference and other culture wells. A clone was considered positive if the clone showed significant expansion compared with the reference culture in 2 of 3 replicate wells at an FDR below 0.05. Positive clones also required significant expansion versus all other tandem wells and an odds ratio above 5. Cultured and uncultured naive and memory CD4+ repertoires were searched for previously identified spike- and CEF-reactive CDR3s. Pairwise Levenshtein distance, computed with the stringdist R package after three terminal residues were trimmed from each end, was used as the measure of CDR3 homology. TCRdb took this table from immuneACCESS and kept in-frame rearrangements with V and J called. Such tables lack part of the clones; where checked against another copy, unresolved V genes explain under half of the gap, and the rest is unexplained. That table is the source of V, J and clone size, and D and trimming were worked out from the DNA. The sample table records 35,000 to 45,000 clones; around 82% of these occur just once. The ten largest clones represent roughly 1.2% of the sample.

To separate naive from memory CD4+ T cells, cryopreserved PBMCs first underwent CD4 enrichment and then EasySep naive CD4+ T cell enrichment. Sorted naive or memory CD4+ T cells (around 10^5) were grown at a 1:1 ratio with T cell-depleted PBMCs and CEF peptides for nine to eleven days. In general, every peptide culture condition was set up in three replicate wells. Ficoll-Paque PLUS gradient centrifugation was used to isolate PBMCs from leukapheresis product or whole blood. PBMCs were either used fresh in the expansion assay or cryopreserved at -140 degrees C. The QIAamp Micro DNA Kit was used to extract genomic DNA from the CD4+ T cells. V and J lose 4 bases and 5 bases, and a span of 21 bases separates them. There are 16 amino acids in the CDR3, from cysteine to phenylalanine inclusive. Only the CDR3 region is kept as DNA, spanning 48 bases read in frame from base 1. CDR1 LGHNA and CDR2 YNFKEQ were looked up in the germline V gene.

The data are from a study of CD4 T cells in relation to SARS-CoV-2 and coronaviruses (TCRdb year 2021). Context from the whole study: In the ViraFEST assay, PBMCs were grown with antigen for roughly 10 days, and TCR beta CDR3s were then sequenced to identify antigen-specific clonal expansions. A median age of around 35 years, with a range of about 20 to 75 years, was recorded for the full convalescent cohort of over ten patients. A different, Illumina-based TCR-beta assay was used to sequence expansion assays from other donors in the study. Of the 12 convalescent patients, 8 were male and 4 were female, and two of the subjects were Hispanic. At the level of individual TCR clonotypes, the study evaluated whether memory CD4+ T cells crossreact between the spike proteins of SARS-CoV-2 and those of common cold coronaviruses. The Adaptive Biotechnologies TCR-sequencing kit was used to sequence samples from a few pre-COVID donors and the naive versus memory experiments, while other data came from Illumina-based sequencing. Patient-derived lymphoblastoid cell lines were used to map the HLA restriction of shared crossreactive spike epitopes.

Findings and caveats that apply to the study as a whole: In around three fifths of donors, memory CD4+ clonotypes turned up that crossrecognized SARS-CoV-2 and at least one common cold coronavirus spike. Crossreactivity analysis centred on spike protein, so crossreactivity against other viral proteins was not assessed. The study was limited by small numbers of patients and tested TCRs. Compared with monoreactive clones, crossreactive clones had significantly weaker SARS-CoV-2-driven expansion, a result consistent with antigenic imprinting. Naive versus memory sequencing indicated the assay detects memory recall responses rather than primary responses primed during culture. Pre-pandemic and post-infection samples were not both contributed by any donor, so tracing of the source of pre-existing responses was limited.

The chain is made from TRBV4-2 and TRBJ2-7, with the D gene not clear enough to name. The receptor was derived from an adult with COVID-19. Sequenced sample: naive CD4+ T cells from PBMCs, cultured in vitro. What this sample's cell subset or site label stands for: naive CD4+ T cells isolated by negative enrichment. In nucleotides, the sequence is TGTGCCAGCAGCCTCGGCGGCCCCATACCGGGTAACGAGCAGTACTTC. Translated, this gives CASSLGGPIPGNEQYF.